The T cell receptor beta chain described here comes from a study of T cell changes during pregnancy in multiple sclerosis. Method: immunoSEQ multiplex PCR; TCRdb's copy keeps in-frame clones and lacks some. The sample lists 65,000 to 85,000 clones; roughly 94% were seen once. The CDR3 is 15 residues long. V shed 0 bases, J shed 5 bases, and the junction held 4 bases outside the gene matches. Germline CDR1 and CDR2: LGHNA and YNFKEQ. The chain joins TRBV4-2 to TRBJ2-7, with 10 bases matching TRBD1. Sequenced material: peripheral blood, taken after pregnancy. The TCR was taken from a female donor with multiple sclerosis, enrolled in a pregnancy study. This chain's CDR3 is CASSQEGGQGHEQYF. In nucleotides, the CDR3 is TGTGCCAGCAGCCAAGAAGGGGGACAGGGGCACGAGCAGTACTTC.